Each of the 26 T cell receptor beta chains below was sequenced from the same sample in a study of T cell responses to AZD1222 COVID-19 vaccine. Sequencing used immunoSEQ multiplex PCR; TCRdb keeps in-frame clones, though not all of them. The data contain around 200,000 clones, roughly 93% of them singletons. The sample consisted of peripheral blood, taken on day 0 of AZD1222 vaccination. The receptors come from an adult in good health.

The chain has TRBV27 and TRBJ2-1, with D possibly being TRBD2 (5 bases). The CDR3 consists of 15 residues. With 3 bases removed from V and 7 bases from J, the gap between germline ends came to 16 bases. Germline CDR1 reads MNHEY; CDR2 reads SMNVEV (reference sequence). The chain's CDR3 is CASSFAGSRGNEQFF. The CDR3 DNA sequence: TGTGCCAGCAGTTTTGCGGGCTCCCGAGGGAATGAGCAGTTCTTC.

The gene calls are TRBV7-6 and TRBJ1-4; 8 nucleotides agree with TRBD1. The CDR3 runs 14 residues. The V and J ends lost 5 bases and 5 bases, in that order; junction bases with no gene match: 4. From germline, CDR1 is SGHVS and CDR2 FNYEAQ. CDR3 protein: CASSPTGGNEKLFF. In DNA form, the CDR3 reads TGTGCCAGCAGCCCCACAGGGGGAAATGAAAAACTGTTTTTT.

The chain recombines TRBV11-2 with TRBJ1-6; D gene uncertain. V lost 1 base and J 5 bases, leaving 9 bases between the germline ends. This CDR3 region has 15 residues. CDR1 and CDR2 from the germline V gene are SGHAT and FQNNGV. CDR3 sequence (DNA): TGTGCCAGCAGCTTAGTTCTACAGAATAATTCACCCCTCCACTTT. Translated, it gives CASSLVLQNNSPLHF.

This chain uses TRBV6-5 with TRBJ2-7, with TRBD1 as a possible D gene (6 bases). This CDR3 spans 14 amino acids. Germline V gives CDR1 MNHEY, CDR2 SVGAGI. V lost 3 bases, J lost 4 bases, and 13 bases lay in between. As DNA, the CDR3 is TGTGCCAGCAGTTATAGTACAGGGTTGTACGAGCAGTACTTC. Translating gives CASSYSTGLYEQYF.

The chain carries TRBV11-2 and TRBJ1-6; 10 bases are shared with TRBD1. There are 15 residues in the CDR3. Trimming cost V 5 bases and J 11 bases; bases outside gene matches: 9. CDR1 is SGHAT, CDR2 FQNNGV, per germline. This chain's CDR3 is CASSAARTGGTPLHF. The CDR3, as DNA: TGTGCCAGCAGCGCCGCCCGGACAGGGGGAACACCCCTCCACTTT.

This clone appeared a few times. The CDR3 bases are TGCAGCGTTGAAAACCAGCGGGACTACAATGAGCAGTTCTTC. Protein sequence: CSVENQRDYNEQFF. The J gene is TRBJ2-1, the V gene TRBV29-1; TRBD2 agrees at 7 bases. Looked up from germline, CDR1 is SQVTM and CDR2 is ANQGSEA. There are 14 residues in the CDR3. Germline trimming cut 2 bases from V and 3 bases from J; bases unmatched to any gene: 4.

The chain couples TRBV29-1 to TRBJ2-5; D is possibly TRBD1 (7 bases). Germline loops: CDR1 SQVTM, CDR2 ANQGSEA. CDR3 size: 14 residues. V was pared by 6 bases and J by 7 bases, with 21 bases between. The CDR3 DNA follows: TGCAGCGTCACCATTTCAGGGACAGCGGGGACCCAGTACTTC. Its translation is CSVTISGTAGTQYF.

The gene calls are TRBV18 and TRBJ1-1; 7 bases are shared with TRBD1. Trimming removed 6 bases from V and 4 bases from J; junction bases left unmatched: 5. This CDR3 is 13 amino acids long. Germline CDR1 is KGHSH and CDR2 is LQKENI. The CDR3 DNA is TGTGCCAGCTCGCACGACAGGGCCACTGAAGCTTTCTTT. Translation gives CASSHDRATEAFF.

The gene calls are TRBV24-1 and TRBJ1-2, with no clear D. Trimming pared 2 bases from V and 5 bases from J, leaving 5 bases between. The V gene's germline CDR1 is KGHDR and CDR2 SFDVKD. The CDR3 is made up of 12 amino acids. The CDR3 here is CATSDSGYGYTF. The DNA for the CDR3 is TGTGCCACCAGTGATTCGGGGTATGGCTACACCTTC.

Regarding this clone: The junction departs from germline at one end; a sequencing error may be responsible. The rearrangement links TRBV7-8 to TRBJ1-5; maybe TRBD1 (5 bases). The germline V gene encodes CDR1 SGHVS and CDR2 FQNEAQ. The CDR3 is made up of 14 amino acids. The chain's CDR3 is CVSSLGTGNQPQHF. DNA of the CDR3: TGTGTCAGCAGCTTAGGGACGGGGAATCAGCCCCAGCATTTT.

This clone was counted once. V gene TRBV7-2 combines with J gene TRBJ2-1; 7 bases are a match to TRBD2. Germline values: CDR1 SGHTA, CDR2 FQGNSA. With V trimmed by 5 bases and J by 1 base, 2 bases remained unmatched. The CDR3 is 14 residues long. This chain's CDR3 is CASSRGGSYNEQFF. CDR3 coding DNA: TGTGCCAGCAGCCGCGGGGGTTCCTACAATGAGCAGTTCTTC.

The J gene is TRBJ2-4, the V gene TRBV6-5, with a tentative D call TRBD2 (6 bases). Germline V gene lookup returns CDR1 MNHEY and CDR2 SVGAGI. Trimming stripped 4 bases from V and 3 bases from J, with 10 bases between. This CDR3 region has 14 residues. The CDR3 DNA is TGTGCCAGCAGTTCGCAGGGAGGCAAAAACATTCAGTACTTC. Translated: CASSSQGGKNIQYF.

The rearrangement joins TRBV2 to TRBJ2-7; TRBD2 matches at 7 bases. Germline CDR1 is SNHLY and CDR2 is FYNNEI. J lost 2 bases, V lost 7 bases, and 5 bases had no gene match. The CDR3 loop spans 13 amino acids. CDR3 coding DNA: TGTGCCAGCAACGGGGGGAACCCCTACGAGCAGTACTTC. This gives the protein CASNGGNPYEQYF.

This rearrangement joins TRBV7-9 to TRBJ1-1; D uncertain. The CDR3 is made up of 14 amino acids. Trimming cost V 1 base and J 1 base, with 7 bases left between them. CDR1 SEHNR and CDR2 FQNEAQ come from the germline V gene (reference sequence). This CDR3 is CASSLVIRNTEAFF. In DNA form, the CDR3 reads TGTGCCAGCAGCTTAGTAATTAGGAACACTGAAGCTTTCTTT.

The chain couples TRBV6-5 to TRBJ1-1, with D perhaps TRBD1 (5 bases). Between the trimmed V and J ends, which lost 5 bases and 11 bases, there was a span of 15 bases. The germline gives CDR1 MNHEY, CDR2 SVGAGI. The CDR3 consists of 12 residues. The CDR3 region is CASSNPTRDAFF. CDR3 nucleotides: TGTGCCAGCAGTAACCCTACCAGGGATGCTTTCTTT.

This chain joins TRBV4-3 and TRBJ1-2, with D unresolved. Germline lookup yields CDR1 LGHNA and CDR2 YSLEER. This CDR3 comprises 13 residues. Trimming removed 1 base from V and 8 bases from J, with 11 bases in between. The CDR3 reads CASSQVVGYGYTF. The CDR3 nucleotides read TGCGCCAGCAGCCAAGTTGTGGGGTACGGCTACACCTTC.

The rearrangement joins TRBV28 to TRBJ2-3, with D possibly being TRBD1 or TRBD2 (5 bases each). The CDR3 spans 14 residues. The V and J ends lost 3 bases and 2 bases respectively, with 9 bases between them. Germline V gives CDR1 MDHEN, CDR2 SYDVKM. In DNA form, the CDR3 reads TGTGCCAGCAGTTTGGGGGATTACACAGATACGCAGTATTTT. It specifies CASSLGDYTDTQYF.

This chain joins TRBV7-2 and TRBJ1-2; D unresolved. Per the germline V gene, CDR1 is SGHTA and CDR2 is FQGNSA. Trimming removed 7 bases from V and 6 bases from J, with 18 bases in between. There are 14 residues in the CDR3. Here the CDR3 DNA reads TGTGCCAGCACCCCCACCCGACGGTTAAATGGCTACACCTTC. Translated: CASTPTRRLNGYTF.

The genes are TRBV27 and TRBJ1-6, with a tentative D call TRBD1 (6 bases). The CDR3 totals 16 residues. V lost 0 bases and J lost 6, with 12 bases in between. Germline loops: CDR1 MNHEY, CDR2 SMNVEV (reference sequence). The CDR3 sequence: CASSLSSGTPNSPLHF. CDR3 bases: TGTGCCAGCAGTTTATCCAGTGGGACACCTAATTCACCCCTCCACTTT.

Notes on this clone: The junction shows a germline mismatch at one end, possibly a read error. The chain joins TRBV6-2 or TRBV6-3 to TRBJ2-1; 9 bases are shared with TRBD2. Per the germline V gene, CDR1 is MNHEY and CDR2 is SVGEGT. The CDR3 is 13 amino acids. CDR3 DNA: TGTGCCAGCAGCCTAAGAGAGACTAGCGGTACCCTCTTC. This translates into CASSLRETSGTLF.

The rearrangement uses TRBV9 and TRBJ2-3, with a possible D match to TRBD2 (6 bases). V lost 2 bases and J lost 2, with 9 bases in between. The CDR3 is 14 residues long. Germline-derived CDR1 and CDR2 are SGDLS and YYNGEE. CDR3: CASSVSGVTDTQYF. The CDR3, as DNA: TGTGCCAGCAGCGTGTCGGGGGTCACAGATACGCAGTATTTT.

The chain combines TRBV12-5 with TRBJ1-3; 7 bases map to TRBD1. The CDR3 length is 15 residues. Trimming took 4 bases from V and 2 from J; bases not matched to a gene: 5. Germline V gene lookup returns CDR1 LGHNT and CDR2 FRNRAP. The chain's CDR3 is CASGSLDRAGNTIYF. The CDR3, as DNA: TGTGCTAGTGGTTCCCTAGACAGGGCTGGAAACACCATATATTTT.

The chain recombines TRBV6-5 with TRBJ2-3, with 10 bases lining up with TRBD2. Germline V lookup: CDR1 MNHEY, CDR2 SVGAGI. Trimming took 6 bases from V and 6 from J; bases not matched to a gene: 6. The CDR3 length is 14 residues. The CDR3: CASSQAGGHDTQYF. DNA for the CDR3: TGTGCCAGCAGCCAAGCGGGAGGGCACGATACGCAGTATTTT.

The table lists this clone with a count of one. This rearrangement joins TRBV6-2 or TRBV6-3 to TRBJ2-5, with D possibly matching TRBD2 (6 bases). Trimming cost V 0 bases and J 5 bases, with 10 bases left between them. The CDR3 consists of 14 residues. The germline V gene encodes CDR1 MNHEY and CDR2 SVGEGT. The CDR3 loop is CASSYSASEETQYF. For the CDR3, the DNA is TGTGCCAGCAGTTACTCGGCTAGCGAGGAGACCCAGTACTTC.

The chain links TRBV5-6 to TRBJ1-2, with D possibly being TRBD1 (5 bases). Germline CDR1 is SGHDT and CDR2 is YYEEEE. The CDR3 spans 13 residues. Trimming left V 4 bases short and J 2 bases short, with 9 bases between. The CDR3 DNA reads TGTGCCAGCAGCCAGGGACGGAACTATGGCTACACCTTC. This encodes CASSQGRNYGYTF.

This clone showed up just once. The V call is TRBV27, the J call TRBJ2-2, with 11 bases lining up with TRBD1. V shed 3 bases and J 4 bases; nucleotides not matched to a gene: 4. This CDR3 is built from 16 residues. Germline V lookup: CDR1 MNHEY, CDR2 SMNVEV (reference sequence). The CDR3 protein is CASSLGQGEVTGELFF. The CDR3 DNA reads TGTGCCAGCAGTTTGGGACAGGGGGAAGTCACCGGGGAGCTGTTTTTT.